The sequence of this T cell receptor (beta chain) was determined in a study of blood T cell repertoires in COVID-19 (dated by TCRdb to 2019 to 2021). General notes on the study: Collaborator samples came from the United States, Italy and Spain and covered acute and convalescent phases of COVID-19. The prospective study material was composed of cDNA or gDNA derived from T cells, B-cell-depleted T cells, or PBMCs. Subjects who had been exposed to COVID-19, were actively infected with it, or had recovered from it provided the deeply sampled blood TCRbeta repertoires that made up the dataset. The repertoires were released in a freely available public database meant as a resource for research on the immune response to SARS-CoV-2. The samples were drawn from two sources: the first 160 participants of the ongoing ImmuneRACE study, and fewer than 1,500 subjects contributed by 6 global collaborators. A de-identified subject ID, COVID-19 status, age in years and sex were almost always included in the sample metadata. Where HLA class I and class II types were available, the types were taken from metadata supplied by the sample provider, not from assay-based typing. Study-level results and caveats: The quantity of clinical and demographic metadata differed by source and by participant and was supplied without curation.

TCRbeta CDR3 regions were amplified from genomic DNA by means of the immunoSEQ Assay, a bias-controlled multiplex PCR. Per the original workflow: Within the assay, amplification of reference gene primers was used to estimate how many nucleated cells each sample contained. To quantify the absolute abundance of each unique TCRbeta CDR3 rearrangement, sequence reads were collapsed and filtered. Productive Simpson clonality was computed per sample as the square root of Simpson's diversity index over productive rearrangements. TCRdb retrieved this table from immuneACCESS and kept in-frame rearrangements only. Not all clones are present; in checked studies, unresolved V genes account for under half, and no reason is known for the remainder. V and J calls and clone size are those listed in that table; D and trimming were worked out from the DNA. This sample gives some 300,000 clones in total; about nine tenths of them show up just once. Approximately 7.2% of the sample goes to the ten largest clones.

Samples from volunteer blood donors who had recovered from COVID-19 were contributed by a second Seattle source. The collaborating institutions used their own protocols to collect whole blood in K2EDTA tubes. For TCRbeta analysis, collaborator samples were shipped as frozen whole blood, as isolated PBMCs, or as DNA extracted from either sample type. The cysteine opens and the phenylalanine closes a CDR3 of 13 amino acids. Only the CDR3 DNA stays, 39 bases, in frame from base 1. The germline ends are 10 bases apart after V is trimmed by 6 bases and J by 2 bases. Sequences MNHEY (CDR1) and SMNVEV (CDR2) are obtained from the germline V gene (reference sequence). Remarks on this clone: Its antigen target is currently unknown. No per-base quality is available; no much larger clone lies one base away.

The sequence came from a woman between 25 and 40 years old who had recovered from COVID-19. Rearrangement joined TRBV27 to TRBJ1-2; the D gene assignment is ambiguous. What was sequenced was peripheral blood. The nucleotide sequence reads TGTGCCAGCAGCTCTAGGATAAACTATGGCTACACCTTC. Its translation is CASSSRINYGYTF.